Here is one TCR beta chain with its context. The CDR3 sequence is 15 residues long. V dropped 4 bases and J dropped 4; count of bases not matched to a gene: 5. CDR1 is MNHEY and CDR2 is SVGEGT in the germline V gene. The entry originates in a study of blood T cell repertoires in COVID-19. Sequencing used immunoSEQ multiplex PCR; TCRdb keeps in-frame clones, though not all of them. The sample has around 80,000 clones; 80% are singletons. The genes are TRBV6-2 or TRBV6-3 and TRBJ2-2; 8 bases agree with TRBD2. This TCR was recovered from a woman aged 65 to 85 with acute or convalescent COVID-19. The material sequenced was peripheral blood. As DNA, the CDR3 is TGTGCCAGCAGTTGGGCGGGGGGCCCCACCGGGGAGCTGTTTTTT. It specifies CASSWAGGPTGELFF.